One and the same sample provided the 24 T cell receptor beta chains below, sequenced in a study of OX40 agonist ivuxolimab in advanced cancers. This table comes from immunoSEQ multiplex PCR, and its TCRdb copy is limited to in-frame clones, with some not included. The sample holds some 60,000 clones, 90% to 95% seen once. Sequencing used CD4+ or CD8+ T cells sorted from blood, obtained in a trial of the OX40 agonist ivuxolimab. These receptor sequences come from an adult with an advanced solid tumor such as melanoma, head and neck, liver or kidney cancer.

The chain employs TRBV29-1 and TRBJ1-2; 7 bases fit TRBD1. CDR1 and CDR2 (germline): SQVTM, ANQGSEA. Trimming took 7 bases from V and 2 from J; bases not matched to a gene: 1. The CDR3 contains 11 residues. The CDR3 sequence: CSAGQNYGYTF. The CDR3 DNA follows: TGCAGCGCGGGACAGAACTATGGCTACACCTTC.

The genes are TRBV30 and TRBJ2-7; the D gene is possibly TRBD1 (6 bases). Germline CDR1 is GTSNPN and CDR2 is SVGIG (reference sequence). V lost 3 bases, J lost 1 base, and 13 bases lay in between. The CDR3 consists of 14 residues. CDR3 bases: TGTGCCTGGAGACTACAGGGCGGGTCCTACGAGCAGTACTTC. This translates into CAWRLQGGSYEQYF.

This clone was counted a single time. This sequence joins TRBV28 and TRBJ2-5, with 9 nucleotides matching TRBD2. CDR1 is MDHEN and CDR2 is SYDVKM in the germline V gene. CDR3 size: 16 residues. V was pared by 2 bases and J by 1 base, with 5 bases of the junction left unmatched. DNA of the CDR3: TGTGCCAGCAGTTTACAAACTAGCGGGCTCCAAGAGACCCAGTACTTC. This codes for CASSLQTSGLQETQYF.

The V call is TRBV2, the J call TRBJ1-4, with TRBD1 identical over 8 bases. Germline V gene data show CDR1 as SNHLY and CDR2 as FYNNEI. Trimming cost V 8 bases and J 7 bases; bases outside gene matches: 9. The CDR3 covers 14 residues. In DNA, the CDR3 is TGTGCCAGCCGTGGAACAGGGGGGTTTGAAAAACTGTTTTTT. Protein sequence: CASRGTGGFEKLFF. Based on the CDR3 plus reference TRBV2 and TRBJ1-4, the full variable domain is EPEVTQTPSHQVTQMGQEVILRCVPISNHLYFYWYRQILGQKVEFLVSFYNNEISEKSEIFDDQFSVERPDGSNFTLKIRSTKLEDSAMYFCASRGTGGFEKLFFGSGTQLSVL.

This clone was counted once. CDR3 residues: CATSRDPASRNEQFF. CDR3 coding DNA: TGTGCCACCAGCAGAGATCCGGCCTCTCGCAATGAGCAGTTCTTC. The rearrangement joins TRBV15 to TRBJ2-1; no firm D call. This CDR3 contains 15 residues. V dropped 0 bases and J dropped 6 bases, with 12 bases sitting between them. Germline CDR1 reads LNHNV; CDR2 reads YYDKDF (reference sequence).

Regarding this clone: Other nucleotide sequences from this sample produce the same CDR3. The chain links TRBV9 to TRBJ2-5, with 9 positions matching TRBD2. The germline CDR1 and CDR2 sequences are SGDLS and YYNGEE. This CDR3 has 16 residues. After removal of 2 bases from V and 2 bases from J, the junction contained 7 bases not matched to a gene. Written as DNA, the CDR3 is TGTGCCAGCAGCGTTGGAGGGCTAGCGGGGCAAGAGACCCAGTACTTC. The encoded protein is CASSVGGLAGQETQYF.

The V gene is TRBV5-1, the J gene TRBJ1-4; D is perhaps TRBD1 (5 bases). The CDR3 length is 15 residues. Trimming shortened V by 1 base and J by 8 bases, and 15 bases separated the two germline ends. In germline, CDR1 is SGHRS, CDR2 YFSETQ. In nucleotides, the CDR3 is TGCGCCAGCAGCTTGACAGGCAACGGCGGAGAAAAACTGTTTTTT. Protein sequence: CASSLTGNGGEKLFF.

This clone was seen only once. The rearrangement links TRBV6-6 to TRBJ2-7; D might be TRBD2 (6 bases). CDR1 MNHNY and CDR2 SVGAGI come from the germline V gene (reference sequence). The CDR3 is 14 residues long. V lost 2 bases and J 6 bases, leaving 14 bases between the germline ends. This chain's CDR3 is CASSYRVREVEQYF. CDR3 nucleotide sequence: TGTGCCAGCAGTTACAGGGTCAGGGAGGTCGAGCAGTACTTC.

The chain couples TRBV7-9 to TRBJ1-1, with D tentatively TRBD1 (6 bases). Per germline, CDR1 SEHNR and CDR2 FQNEAQ (reference sequence). CDR3 length equals 15 residues. V gave up 8 bases and J gave up 4 bases, with 20 bases separating them. CDR3 nucleotides: TGTGCCAGCGGACGCCGGGGGCGAGAGGGCACTGAAGCTTTCTTT. Residues: CASGRRGREGTEAFF.

The V call is TRBV28, the J call TRBJ2-1; 9 bases agree with TRBD1. The germline V gene has CDR1 MDHEN and CDR2 SYDVKM. The length of the CDR3 is 15 residues. V was clipped by 5 bases and J by 3 bases; unmatched bases: 5. This CDR3 is CASSPGQGLYNEQFF. The CDR3, as DNA: TGTGCCAGCAGTCCGGGACAGGGCCTCTACAATGAGCAGTTCTTC.

This chain joins TRBV5-6 and TRBJ1-5; D remains ambiguous. Germline V gene lookup returns CDR1 SGHDT and CDR2 YYEEEE. The V end lost 4 bases, the J end lost 9 bases, and 23 bases lay between the germline ends. This CDR3 contains 16 residues. For the CDR3, the DNA is TGTGCCAGCAGCCTATTATTCGGGGAACGTGAATGGCCCCAGCATTTT. Encoded protein: CASSLLFGEREWPQHF.

The V call is TRBV28, the J call TRBJ1-2, with D maybe TRBD1 (5 bases). The CDR3 has 14 amino acids. Germline CDR1 and CDR2: MDHEN and SYDVKM. V was clipped by 3 bases and J by 4 bases, with 12 bases between them. CDR3 in DNA: TGTGCCAGCAGTTTTGAAGGGGTAGGCTATGGCTACACCTTC. It translates to CASSFEGVGYGYTF.

The chain employs TRBV2 and TRBJ1-1; 7 bases line up with TRBD1. Germline assignment: CDR1 SNHLY and CDR2 FYNNEI. The CDR3 contains 14 residues. V lost 7 bases, J lost 0 bases, and 5 bases stayed unmatched. This CDR3 reads CASKEGQMNTEAFF. The DNA for the CDR3 is TGTGCCAGCAAGGAGGGACAGATGAACACTGAAGCTTTCTTT.

V gene TRBV7-3 combines with J gene TRBJ2-1; D uncertain. Germline V gene sequence: CDR1 SGHTA, CDR2 FQGTGA. The length of the CDR3 is 15 residues. V shed 1 base and J shed 4 bases, with 11 bases lying between them. In DNA form, the CDR3 reads TGTGCCAGCAGCTTAAATTTTGCTCAGTACAATGAGCAGTTCTTC. Encoded protein: CASSLNFAQYNEQFF.

The V gene is TRBV5-1, the J gene TRBJ1-1; no firm D call. Germline V gives CDR1 SGHRS, CDR2 YFSETQ. V lost 0 bases and J 2 bases, leaving 11 bases between the germline ends. The CDR3 sequence is 15 residues long. CDR3 sequence (DNA): TGCGCCAGCAGCTTGGTCGGCCGACTAAACACTGAAGCTTTCTTT. Translation gives CASSLVGRLNTEAFF.

This chain links TRBV6-4 with TRBJ2-2; D is unresolved. The CDR3 contains 14 residues. From germline, CDR1 is MRHNA and CDR2 SNTAGT. The V gene lost 4 bases and the J gene lost 1 base, with 7 bases spanning the gap. CDR3 in DNA: TGTGCCAGCAGTGTCATAGGGAACACCGGGGAGCTGTTTTTT. Translation gives CASSVIGNTGELFF.

This chain joins TRBV5-1 and TRBJ1-1, with no clear D. CDR3 size: 14 residues. Trimming stripped 4 bases from V and 7 bases from J, with 17 bases between. CDR1 is SGHRS and CDR2 is YFSETQ in the germline V gene. The CDR3 is CASSIGQRRNEAFF. Here the CDR3 DNA reads TGCGCCAGCAGCATCGGCCAACGCCGCAATGAAGCTTTCTTT.

This clone was seen a few times. The rearrangement links TRBV5-1 to TRBJ2-1, with D uncertain. V lost 0 bases, J lost 7 bases, and 14 bases lay in between. The CDR3 loop spans 15 amino acids. CDR1 is SGHRS and CDR2 is YFSETQ in the germline V gene. Here the CDR3 reads CASSLDGVTFNEQFF. The CDR3 DNA reads TGCGCCAGCAGCTTGGACGGAGTTACCTTTAATGAGCAGTTCTTC.

The chain employs TRBV7-6 and TRBJ2-2; 8 nucleotides align to TRBD2. Losses at the gene ends were 0 bases for V and 8 bases for J; bases not matched to a gene: 2. This CDR3 contains 14 residues. Germline V lookup: CDR1 SGHVS, CDR2 FNYEAQ. The CDR3 DNA reads as TGTGCCAGCAGCTTAGCAGCGGGGGTGGGGGAGCTGTTTTTT. Its translation is CASSLAAGVGELFF.

The rearrangement joins TRBV5-5 to TRBJ2-3, with a weak D call TRBD2 (6 bases). Germline lookup yields CDR1 SGHKS and CDR2 YYEKEE (reference sequence). V lost 4 bases and J lost 0, with 15 bases in between. The CDR3 is 16 residues long. The chain's CDR3 is CASSPPGLASTDTQYF. The CDR3 region has the DNA TGTGCCAGCAGCCCCCCGGGGCTAGCGAGCACAGATACGCAGTATTTT. Drawing the rest from reference TRBV5-5 and TRBJ2-3, the complete variable domain is DAGVTQSPTHLIKTRGQQVTLRCSPISGHKSVSWYQQVLGQGPQFIFQYYEKEERGRGNFPDRFSARQFPNYSSELNVNALLLGDSALYLCASSPPGLASTDTQYFGPGTRLTVL.

The V and J genes are TRBV10-3 and TRBJ2-7; D may be TRBD1 (6 bases). The length of the CDR3 is 13 residues. V shed 7 bases and J shed 4 bases, with 14 bases lying between them. In germline, CDR1 is ENHRY, CDR2 SYGVKD. The CDR3 spells CAINRASGYEQYF. The DNA of the CDR3 is TGTGCCATCAACAGGGCCTCGGGGTACGAGCAGTACTTC.

The V call is TRBV5-1, the J call TRBJ2-7, with TRBD1 matching 12 bases. Trimming at V came to 4 bases and at J to 4 bases, leaving 6 bases not matched to a gene. Germline CDR1 and CDR2: SGHRS and YFSETQ. There are 15 residues in the CDR3. CDR3 in amino acids: CASSGRGQGAYEQYF. CDR3 sequence (DNA): TGCGCCAGCAGCGGTCGGGGACAGGGGGCTTACGAGCAGTACTTC.

This clone has only a few counts. The chain has TRBV5-4 and TRBJ1-2, with 7 bases identical to TRBD1. There are 14 residues in the CDR3. Germline loops: CDR1 SGHNT, CDR2 YYREEE (reference sequence). V shed 4 bases, J shed 4 bases, and the junction held 7 bases outside the gene matches. The CDR3 is CASSGRQGVYGYTF. The DNA for the CDR3 is TGTGCCAGCAGCGGGAGACAGGGCGTCTATGGCTACACCTTC.

The rearrangement joins TRBV5-1 to TRBJ2-1; TRBD2 agrees at 10 bases. The ends lost 4 bases at V and 5 bases at J; junction bases unmatched: 6. This CDR3 is 15 amino acids long. Germline V CDR1 and CDR2: SGHRS, YFSETQ. The CDR3 region is CASSGGLAIHNEQFF. DNA for the CDR3: TGCGCCAGCAGCGGGGGACTAGCGATCCACAATGAGCAGTTCTTC.